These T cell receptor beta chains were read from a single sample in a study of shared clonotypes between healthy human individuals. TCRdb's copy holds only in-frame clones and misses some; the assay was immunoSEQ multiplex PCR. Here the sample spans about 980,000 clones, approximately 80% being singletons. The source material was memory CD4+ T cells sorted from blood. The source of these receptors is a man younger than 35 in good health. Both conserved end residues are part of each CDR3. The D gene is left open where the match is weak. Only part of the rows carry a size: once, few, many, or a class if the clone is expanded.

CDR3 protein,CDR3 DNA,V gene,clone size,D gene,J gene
CASSRQGLSNQPQHF,TGTGCCAGCAGTCGACAGGGGTTAAGCAATCAGCCCCAGCATTTT,TRBV6-5,-,TRBD1,TRBJ1-5
CASSLEASGRAGDTQYF,TGCGCCAGCAGCTTGGAGGCTAGCGGGAGGGCCGGAGATACGCAGTATTTT,TRBV5-1,-,TRBD2,TRBJ2-3
CASTFGRRDDNQPQHF,TGTGCCAGTACCTTTGGTCGTAGAGACGACAATCAGCCCCAGCATTTT,TRBV6-4,few,-,TRBJ1-5
CSVTGAAREKLFF,TGCAGCGTGACAGGGGCCGCTCGGGAAAAACTGTTTTTT,TRBV29-1,many,TRBD1,TRBJ1-4
CASSGGLAGDTDTQYF,TGTGCCAGCAGCGGGGGACTAGCGGGTGACACAGATACGCAGTATTTT,TRBV7-9,few,TRBD2,TRBJ2-3
CASSLDGEGKTQYF,TGTGCCAGCAGCTTAGACGGGGAGGGGAAGACCCAGTACTTC,TRBV11-2,few,TRBD2,TRBJ2-5
CASSLMAGATDTQYF,TGTGCCAGCAGCTTGATGGCAGGTGCCACAGATACGCAGTATTTT,TRBV5-4,-,-,TRBJ2-3
CASSQGVYGYTF,TGCGCCAGCAGCCAGGGGGTCTATGGCTACACCTTC,TRBV5-1,many,TRBD1,TRBJ1-2
CASSQQTGLNTEAFF,TGCGCCAGCAGCCAACAGACAGGGCTGAACACTGAAGCTTTCTTT,TRBV5-1,once,TRBD1,TRBJ1-1
CASRGIWMNTEAFF,TGTGCCAGCAGGGGGATTTGGATGAACACTGAAGCTTTCTTT,TRBV27,-,-,TRBJ1-1
CASSLAGTEISGANVLTF,TGCGCCAGCAGCTTGGCCGGGACAGAAATCTCTGGGGCCAACGTCCTGACTTTC,TRBV5-1,once,TRBD1,TRBJ2-6
CASSFQGFGNTIYF,TGTGCCAGCAGCTTCCAGGGATTTGGAAACACCATATATTTT,TRBV5-6,-,-,TRBJ1-3
CATQGREGLQETQYF,TGTGCCACCCAGGGGCGGGAGGGCCTCCAAGAGACCCAGTACTTC,TRBV10-3,-,TRBD2,TRBJ2-5
CASSHPTGGLYEQYF,TGCGCCAGCAGCCACCCGACAGGGGGCCTCTACGAGCAGTACTTC,TRBV4-1,few,TRBD1,TRBJ2-7
CSVEDPGGSAYEQYF,TGCAGCGTTGAAGATCCGGGCGGCAGCGCCTACGAGCAGTACTTC,TRBV29-1,-,-,TRBJ2-7
CASSLDGAGGAEGNTIYF,TGCGCCAGCAGCTTGGATGGCGCAGGGGGCGCAGAAGGAAACACCATATATTTT,TRBV5-1,once,TRBD1,TRBJ1-3
CASSEQGYNSPLHF,TGTGCCAGCAGTGAACAGGGCTATAATTCACCCCTCCACTTT,TRBV2,many,-,TRBJ1-6
CASSLGLAAQNEQFF,TGCGCCAGCAGCTTGGGACTAGCGGCGCAGAATGAGCAGTTCTTC,TRBV5-1,once,TRBD2,TRBJ2-1
CASSSPDRATYEQYF,TGTGCCAGCAGCTCCCCAGACAGGGCTACCTACGAGCAGTACTTC,TRBV5-5,-,TRBD1,TRBJ2-7
CATRQGLNYGYTF,TGTGCCACTCGACAGGGGCTTAACTATGGCTACACCTTC,TRBV30,few,TRBD1,TRBJ1-2
CASRIQTSNEQFF,TGTGCCAGCCGAATTCAAACTAGCAATGAGCAGTTCTTC,TRBV21-1,-,-,TRBJ2-1
CASSLRRSVGELFF,TGTGCCAGCAGCCTCAGAAGGTCGGTCGGGGAGCTGTTTTTT,TRBV7-6,-,-,TRBJ2-2
CASRRLAGGPSTGELFF,TGCGCCAGCAGACGACTAGCGGGGGGGCCGAGCACCGGGGAGCTGTTTTTT,TRBV5-1,-,TRBD2,TRBJ2-2
CASSVSRRVFLSYTF,TGTGCCAGCAGCGTAAGTCGCAGGGTGTTCTTGAGCTACACCTTC,TRBV9,-,-,TRBJ1-2
CASSPPPGQGKTGELFF,TGTGCCAGCAGCCCTCCACCGGGACAGGGGAAAACCGGGGAGCTGTTTTTT,TRBV7-9,few,TRBD1,TRBJ2-2
CASGHQQNTEAFF,TGTGCTAGTGGTCATCAACAGAACACTGAAGCTTTCTTT,TRBV12-5,-,-,TRBJ1-1
CASSSQLTGATTYGYTF,TGCGCCAGCAGCTCCCAGCTAACAGGGGCAACCACCTATGGCTACACCTTC,TRBV5-1,few,TRBD1,TRBJ1-2
CASFRSSGANVLTF,TGTGCCAGCTTTCGGAGCTCTGGGGCCAACGTCCTGACTTTC,TRBV18,-,-,TRBJ2-6
CASSLTTSGANEQFF,TGTGCCAGCAGCCTCACCACTAGCGGAGCGAATGAGCAGTTCTTC,TRBV5-4,-,TRBD2,TRBJ2-1
CASSATGGRETQYF,TGTGCCAGCTCAGCGACAGGGGGCAGAGAGACCCAGTACTTC,TRBV18,once,TRBD1,TRBJ2-5
CASSLNYVETQYF,TGCGCCAGCAGCTTAAACTACGTAGAGACCCAGTACTTC,TRBV5-1,-,-,TRBJ2-5
CASIRGPQETQYF,TGTGCCAGCATCCGGGGCCCCCAAGAGACCCAGTACTTC,TRBV7-9,-,-,TRBJ2-5
CAIRASGSNEQFF,TGTGCCATCAGGGCTAGCGGATCCAATGAGCAGTTCTTC,TRBV10-3,-,TRBD2,TRBJ2-1
CASSLFGQGNSPLHF,TGTGCCAGCAGTTTATTTGGACAGGGGAATTCACCCCTCCACTTT,TRBV28,-,TRBD1,TRBJ1-6
CASSPPGLAGAETQYF,TGCGCCAGCAGCCCCCCGGGACTAGCGGGGGCTGAGACCCAGTACTTC,TRBV5-1,-,TRBD2,TRBJ2-5
CASSQEPGTRTHNEQFF,TGCGCCAGCAGCCAGGAACCCGGGACTAGAACCCACAATGAGCAGTTCTTC,TRBV4-1,few,TRBD2,TRBJ2-1
CASSSARWTGQKQNTEAFF,TGTGCCAGCAGCTCAGCCCGTTGGACAGGACAGAAACAGAACACTGAAGCTTTCTTT,TRBV11-2,-,TRBD1,TRBJ1-1
CASSQSSNSPLHF,TGTGCCAGCAGCCAGAGTTCAAATTCACCCCTCCACTTT,TRBV7-9,-,-,TRBJ1-6
CASSVWDRDTEAFF,TGTGCCAGCAGCGTTTGGGACAGAGACACTGAAGCTTTCTTT,TRBV9,-,TRBD1,TRBJ1-1